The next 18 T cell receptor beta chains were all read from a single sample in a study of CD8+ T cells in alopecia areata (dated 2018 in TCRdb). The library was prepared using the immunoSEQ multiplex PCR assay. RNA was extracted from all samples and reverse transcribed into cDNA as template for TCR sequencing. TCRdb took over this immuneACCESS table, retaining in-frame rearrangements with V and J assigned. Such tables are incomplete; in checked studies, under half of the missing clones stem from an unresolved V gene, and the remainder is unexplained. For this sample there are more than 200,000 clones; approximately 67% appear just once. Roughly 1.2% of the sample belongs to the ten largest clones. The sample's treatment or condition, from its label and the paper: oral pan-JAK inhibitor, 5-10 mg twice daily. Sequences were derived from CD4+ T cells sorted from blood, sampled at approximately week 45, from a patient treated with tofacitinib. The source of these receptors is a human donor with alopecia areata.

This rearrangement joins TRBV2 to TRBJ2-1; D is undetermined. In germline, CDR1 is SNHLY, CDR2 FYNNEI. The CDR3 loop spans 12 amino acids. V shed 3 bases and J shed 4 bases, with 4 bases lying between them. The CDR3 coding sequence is TGTGCCAGCAGTGACTCATACAATGAGCAGTTCTTC. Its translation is CASSDSYNEQFF.

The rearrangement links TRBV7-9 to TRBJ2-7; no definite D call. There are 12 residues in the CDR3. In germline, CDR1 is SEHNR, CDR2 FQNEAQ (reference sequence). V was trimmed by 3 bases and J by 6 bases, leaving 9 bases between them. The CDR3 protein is CASSLIGSEQYF. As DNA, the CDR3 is TGTGCCAGCAGCTTGATAGGATCCGAGCAGTACTTC.

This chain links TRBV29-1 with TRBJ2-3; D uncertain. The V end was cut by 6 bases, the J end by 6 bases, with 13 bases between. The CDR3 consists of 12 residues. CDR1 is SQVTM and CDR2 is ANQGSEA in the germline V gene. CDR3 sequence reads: CSVATGPDTQYF. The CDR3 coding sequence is TGCAGCGTGGCGACTGGGCCTGATACGCAGTATTTT.

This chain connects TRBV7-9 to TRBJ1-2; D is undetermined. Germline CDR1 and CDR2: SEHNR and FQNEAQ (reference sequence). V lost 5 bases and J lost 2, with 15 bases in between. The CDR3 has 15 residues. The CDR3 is CASSKDLILNYGYTF. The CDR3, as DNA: TGTGCCAGCAGCAAAGACCTCATCCTCAACTATGGCTACACCTTC. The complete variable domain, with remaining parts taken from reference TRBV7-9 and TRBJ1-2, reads DTGVSQNPRHKITKRGQNVTFRCDPISEHNRLYWYRQTLGQGPEFLTYFQNEAQLEKSRLLSDRFSAERPKGSFSTLEIQRTEQGDSAMYLCASSKDLILNYGYTFGSGTRLTVV.

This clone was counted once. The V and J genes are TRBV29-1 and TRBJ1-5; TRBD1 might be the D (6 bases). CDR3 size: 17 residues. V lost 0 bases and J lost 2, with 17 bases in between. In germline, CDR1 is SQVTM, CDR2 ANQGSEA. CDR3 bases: TGCAGCGTTGAAGAGAGTGGAGGGGGGCCAGGCAATCAGCCCCAGCATTTT. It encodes CSVEESGGGPGNQPQHF.

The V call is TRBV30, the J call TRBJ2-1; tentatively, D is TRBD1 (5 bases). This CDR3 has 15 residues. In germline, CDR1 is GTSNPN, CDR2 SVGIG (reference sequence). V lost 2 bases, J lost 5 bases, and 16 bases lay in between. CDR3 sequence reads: CAWSQWVQDDNEQFF. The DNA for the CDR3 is TGTGCCTGGAGTCAGTGGGTACAGGACGACAATGAGCAGTTCTTC.

CDR3 sequence: CATRGGGSNQPQHF. The CDR3 bases are TGTGCCACCCGAGGGGGGGGGAGCAATCAGCCCCAGCATTTT. The V gene is TRBV6-5, the J gene TRBJ1-5, with D perhaps matching TRBD1 (6 bases). Germline V gene data show CDR1 as MNHEY and CDR2 as SVGAGI. This CDR3 is 14 amino acids long. Trimming removed 10 bases at V and 1 base at J, with 14 bases between.

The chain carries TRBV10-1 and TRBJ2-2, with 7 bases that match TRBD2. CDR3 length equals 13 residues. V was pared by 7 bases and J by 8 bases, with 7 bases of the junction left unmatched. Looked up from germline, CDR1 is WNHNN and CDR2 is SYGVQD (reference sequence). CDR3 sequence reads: CASKSSGIGELFF. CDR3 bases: TGCGCCAGCAAATCGAGCGGGATAGGGGAGCTGTTTTTT.

CDR3 sequence reads: CSAFSTDTQYF. The CDR3 DNA reads as TGCAGTGCTTTCAGTACGGATACGCAGTATTTT. The rearrangement joins TRBV20-1 to TRBJ2-3; no clear D gene. V was pared by 5 bases and J by 6 bases, with 9 bases between. The CDR3 sequence is 11 residues long. Germline-derived CDR1 and CDR2 are DFQATT and SNEGSKA (reference sequence).

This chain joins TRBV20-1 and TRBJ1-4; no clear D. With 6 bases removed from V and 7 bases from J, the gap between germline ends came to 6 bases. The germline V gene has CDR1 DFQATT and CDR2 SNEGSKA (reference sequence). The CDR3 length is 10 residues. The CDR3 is CSARTEKLFF. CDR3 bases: TGCAGTGCGAGGACTGAAAAACTGTTTTTT.

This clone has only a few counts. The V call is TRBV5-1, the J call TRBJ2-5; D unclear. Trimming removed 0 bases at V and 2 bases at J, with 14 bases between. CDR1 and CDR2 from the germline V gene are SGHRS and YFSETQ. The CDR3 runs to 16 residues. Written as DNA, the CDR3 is TGCGCCAGCAGCTTGGCAGCAGCTAAATCACAAGAGACCCAGTACTTC. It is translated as CASSLAAAKSQETQYF. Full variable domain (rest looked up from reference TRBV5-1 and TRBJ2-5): KAGVTQTPRYLIKTRGQQVTLSCSPISGHRSVSWYQQTPGQGLQFLFEYFSETQRNKGNFPGRFSGRQFSNSRSEMNVSTLELGDSALYLCASSLAAAKSQETQYFGPGTRLLVL.

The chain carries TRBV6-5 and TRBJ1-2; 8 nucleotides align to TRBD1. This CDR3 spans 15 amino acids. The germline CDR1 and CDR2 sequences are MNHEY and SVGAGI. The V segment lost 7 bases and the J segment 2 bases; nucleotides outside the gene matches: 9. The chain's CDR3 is CASTYSGQGNYGYTF. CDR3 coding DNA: TGTGCCAGCACCTATTCTGGACAGGGCAACTATGGCTACACCTTC.

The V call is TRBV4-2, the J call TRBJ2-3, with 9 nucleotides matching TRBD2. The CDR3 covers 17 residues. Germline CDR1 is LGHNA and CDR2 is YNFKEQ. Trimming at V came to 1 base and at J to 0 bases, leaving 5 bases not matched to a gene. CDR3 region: CASSQVGRGGSTDTQYF. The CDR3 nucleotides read TGTGCCAGCAGCCAAGTCGGGCGGGGGGGGAGCACAGATACGCAGTATTTT.

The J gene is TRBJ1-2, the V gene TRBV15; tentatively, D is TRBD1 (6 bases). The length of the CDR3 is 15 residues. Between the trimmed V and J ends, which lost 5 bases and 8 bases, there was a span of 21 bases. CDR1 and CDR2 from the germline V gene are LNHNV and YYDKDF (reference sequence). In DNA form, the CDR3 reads TGTGCCACCAGCGACGGGGCAGGGGCCACGGGGGGCTACACCTTC. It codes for CATSDGAGATGGYTF.

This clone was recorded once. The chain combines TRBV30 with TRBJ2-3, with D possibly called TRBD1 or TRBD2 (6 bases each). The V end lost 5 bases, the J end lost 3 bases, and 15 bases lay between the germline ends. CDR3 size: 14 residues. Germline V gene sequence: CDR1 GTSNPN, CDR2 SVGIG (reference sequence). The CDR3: CAWSLGGGTDTQYF. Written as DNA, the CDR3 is TGTGCCTGGTCCCTAGGGGGAGGTACAGATACGCAGTATTTT. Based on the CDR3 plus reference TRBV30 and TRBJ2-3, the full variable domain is SQTIHQWPATLVQPVGSPLSLECTVEGTSNPNLYWYRQAAGRGLQLLFYSVGIGQISSEVPQNLSASRPQDRQFILSSKKLLLSDSGFYLCAWSLGGGTDTQYFGPGTRLTVL.

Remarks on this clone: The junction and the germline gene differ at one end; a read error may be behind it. The CDR3 DNA follows: TGCAGTGGGGGGGACGGTCCGACCGAACTATTC. It codes for CSGGDGPTELF. This chain links TRBV20-1 with TRBJ2-7, with D possibly matching TRBD2 (6 bases). Germline V gives CDR1 DFQATT, CDR2 SNEGSKA (reference sequence). The CDR3 consists of 11 residues.

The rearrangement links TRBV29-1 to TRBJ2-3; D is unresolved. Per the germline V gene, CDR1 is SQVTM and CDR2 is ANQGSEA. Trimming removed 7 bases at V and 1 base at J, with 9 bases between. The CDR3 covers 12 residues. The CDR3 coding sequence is TGCAGCGCCCCCAAGGGCACAGATACGCAGTATTTT. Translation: CSAPKGTDTQYF.

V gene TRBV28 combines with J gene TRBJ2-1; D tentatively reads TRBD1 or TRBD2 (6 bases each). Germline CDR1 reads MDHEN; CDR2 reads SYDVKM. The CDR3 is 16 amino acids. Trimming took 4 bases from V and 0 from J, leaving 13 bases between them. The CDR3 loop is CASSSSGASSYNEQFF. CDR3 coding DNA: TGTGCCAGCAGTTCCTCGGGGGCCAGCTCCTACAATGAGCAGTTCTTC.